This T cell receptor beta chain is drawn from a study of T-cell memory formation after mild COVID-19. Study in general: Largely, TCR clusters stayed within a single donor. Overall study results and limits: Pre-infection memory held some responding clones, suggesting pre-existing cross-reactive T cells responded. Researchers report contracting CD4+ clones mostly in CM and EM, with CD8+ clones in EMRA.

From 5'RACE with constant-segment primers came TCR alpha and TCR beta cDNA libraries that carried sample barcodes and UMIs. TCRdb passed the 5' RACE reads through MiXCR, listing each CDR3 protein once. The table has 150,000 to 200,000 distinct CDR3 sequences, 10% to 15% seen once. This clonotype has ten or more counts. What it binds is unknown. The CDR3 contains 12 residues. Looked up from germline, CDR1 is SGHRS and CDR2 is YFSETQ. Trimming left V 4 bases short and J 2 bases short, with 7 bases between. The V gene is TRBV5-1, the J gene TRBJ2-7; D call uncertain. The TCR sequence derives from a man between 18 and 35 years old who had mild COVID-19 (a few samples of this study predate the infection). Cell type and time point are not known. What was sequenced was PBMCs or a T cell subset sorted from them (not recorded which). The DNA of the CDR3 is TGCGCCAGCAGCCGTGAACCCTACGAGCAGTACTTC. It is translated as CASSREPYEQYF.